This T cell receptor beta chain was captured by sequencing in a study of T cells in localized non-small cell lung cancer. TCRdb's table, derived via immunoSEQ multiplex PCR, lists solely in-frame clones and lacks some. The data show some 85,000 clones, with around three quarters seen just once and approximately 21% held by the top ten. Source: PBMCs, taken before any cancer treatment. This receptor was identified in a man between 40 and 69 years old with stage II squamous cell lung carcinoma.

The CDR3 DNA reads TGTGCCAGTAGTATAGGTCTAGCGGGACTATTCTTGGGCAAAAACATTCAGTACTTC. As protein: CASSIGLAGLFLGKNIQYF. The chain recombines TRBV19 with TRBJ2-4, with 9 bases aligning to TRBD2. The germline V gene has CDR1 LNHDA and CDR2 SQIVND (reference sequence). V lost 1 base to trimming and J lost 3 bases; unmatched junction nucleotides: 13. This CDR3 is built from 19 residues.